These T cell receptor beta chains were read from a single sample in a study of radiotherapy plus CTLA-4 blockade in lung cancer. Sequenced by immunoSEQ multiplex PCR; TCRdb stores in-frame clones only, minus some. The sample includes some 40,000 clones, more than 70% of them seen just once. This specimen was peripheral blood, taken from a patient treated with radiotherapy plus ipilimumab. The source of these receptors is a human donor with non-small cell lung cancer that progressed on radiotherapy plus ipilimumab. Both conserved end residues are part of each CDR3. The order of the fields is V gene, clone size, J gene, D gene, CDR3 DNA, CDR3 protein. D genes are given only for firm matches. A row's size may be missing; if present it is once, few, many or a size class.

TRBV28	once	TRBJ1-1	.	TGTGCCAGCAGTGGGTCTGCCGGGGGAGGAAGGACTGAAGCTTTCTTT	CASSGSAGGGRTEAFF
TRBV5-1	.	TRBJ2-5	TRBD2	TGCGCCAGCAGCAGGGAGGGGACCCAGTACTTC	CASSREGTQYF
TRBV2	.	TRBJ2-3	.	TGTGCCAGCACTCCCGGCTGGAGGGGGCGGCCAGATACGCAGTATTTT	CASTPGWRGRPDTQYF
TRBV11-2	.	TRBJ1-6	.	TGTGCCAGCAGCTTAGACGGCTACAGGGTCCCCTATAATTCACCCCTCCACTTT	CASSLDGYRVPYNSPLHF
TRBV4-2	.	TRBJ1-5	.	TGTGCCAGCAGCCAAGACCCGGAGGGGCGGCATCAGCCCCAGCATTTT	CASSQDPEGRHQPQHF
TRBV19	few	TRBJ2-6	.	TGTGCCAGTAGCGTGTCTGGGGCCAACGTCCTGACTTTC	CASSVSGANVLTF
TRBV5-5	.	TRBJ2-5	TRBD2	TGTGCCAGCAGCAGCGGGACTCCGGAGGCCACGTGGGAGACCCAGTACTTC	CASSSGTPEATWETQYF
TRBV15	.	TRBJ1-3	TRBD1	TGTGCCACCTCCACAGGGGGAGCTGGAAACACCATATATTTT	CATSTGGAGNTIYF
TRBV11-3	.	TRBJ2-1	TRBD2	TGTGCCAGCAGCTTAGATCTGGGACTAGCGGCTGAGCAGTTCTTC	CASSLDLGLAAEQFF
TRBV18	few	TRBJ1-6	TRBD1	TGTGCCAGCTCCCTCGGGACAGGGTATTCACCCCTCCACTTT	CASSLGTGYSPLHF
TRBV2	once	TRBJ1-5	TRBD1	TGTGCCAGCAGTGAAGCGCGGAGTCAGGGGGTTCAGCCCCAGCATTTT	CASSEARSQGVQPQHF
TRBV2	.	TRBJ1-5	.	TGTGCCAGCAGGCCAGGGACATCCCAGCCCCAGCATTTT	CASRPGTSQPQHF
TRBV9	.	TRBJ2-3	TRBD2	TGTGCCAGCAGCGTAGCTGGGGGGGGGATAGATACGCAGTATTTT	CASSVAGGGIDTQYF
TRBV18	few	TRBJ2-3	.	TGTGCCAGCTCACCACCGCCCCCGGGGAGCACAGATACGCAGTATTTT	CASSPPPPGSTDTQYF
TRBV6-1	.	TRBJ2-5	TRBD2	TGTGCCAGCAGGTGGGGGGGGTACCAAGAGACCCAGTACTTC	CASRWGGYQETQYF
TRBV5-4	.	TRBJ1-2	.	TGTGCCAGCAGCTCATTTATCGGGAGAGGCTACACCTTC	CASSSFIGRGYTF
TRBV18	.	TRBJ1-1	.	TGTGCCAGCCCAGCCAGGGGAAACACTGAAGCTTTCTTT	CASPARGNTEAFF
TRBV15	once	TRBJ2-2	TRBD2	TGTGCCACCGCAAGGACTAGCGACACCGGGGAGCTGTTTTTT	CATARTSDTGELFF
TRBV4-1	.	TRBJ2-7	TRBD1	TGCGCCAGCAGCCAACAGGGGGCCGACGAGCAGTACTTC	CASSQQGADEQYF
TRBV5-1	few	TRBJ1-4	TRBD1	TGCGCCAGCAGCTTGGGGGTGTCGCCAGGGGGCGCGGAAAAACTGTTTTTT	CASSLGVSPGGAEKLFF
TRBV27	few	TRBJ2-3	.	TGTGCCAGCAAGGGGTACAGGGATACAGATACGCAGTATTTT	CASKGYRDTDTQYF
TRBV6-5	.	TRBJ1-5	.	TGTGCCACCAAAGTGGGAGGGGGAGGCAATCAGCCCCAGCATTTT	CATKVGGGGNQPQHF
TRBV9	.	TRBJ1-1	TRBD1	TGTGCCAGCAGCGCCTCGGGACAGGGTGGCACTGAAGCTTTCTTT	CASSASGQGGTEAFF
TRBV7-2	.	TRBJ2-7	TRBD2	TGTGCCAGCAGCTTAAAAACGGGAGCGGGGGGAAGCTCCTACGAGCAGTACTTC	CASSLKTGAGGSSYEQYF
TRBV7-8	.	TRBJ1-2	TRBD1	TGTGCCAGCAGCGAGGGGGCGCCAGATGGCTACACCTTC	CASSEGAPDGYTF
TRBV19	.	TRBJ2-5	TRBD2	TGTGCCAGTAGTATAGATCTGGGGTCGACTAGCGGGTACCAAGAGACCCAGTACTTC	CASSIDLGSTSGYQETQYF
TRBV2	.	TRBJ1-2	.	TGTGCCAGCAGTGACGGGGGGCCTAACTATGGCTACACCTTC	CASSDGGPNYGYTF
TRBV7-8	once	TRBJ1-3	.	TGTGCCAGCAGCTCGGGAGGGTTAGTGAGCTCTGGAAACACCATATATTTT	CASSSGGLVSSGNTIYF
TRBV7-9	once	TRBJ2-3	.	TGTGCCAGCACACGAGGGGGTATCGACACAGATACGCAGTATTTT	CASTRGGIDTDTQYF
TRBV7-9	.	TRBJ2-1	TRBD2	TGTGCCAGCAGCCCCGACAGCGGGGTATCGTACAATGAGCAGTTCTTC	CASSPDSGVSYNEQFF
TRBV12-5	.	TRBJ1-2	TRBD1	TGTGCTAGTGGTGCCCGGGGACAGGGTTATGGCTACACCTTC	CASGARGQGYGYTF
TRBV19	once	TRBJ2-3	TRBD2	TGTGCCAGTAGTATCAAAGGCGGGGGAAGCACAGATACGCAGTATTTT	CASSIKGGGSTDTQYF
TRBV6-1	.	TRBJ2-2	TRBD2	TGTGCCGCCGGGGCGGGGGGCGCGCGTCCCGGGGAGCTGTTTTTT	CAAGAGGARPGELFF
TRBV18	.	TRBJ2-7	TRBD1	TGTGCCAGCTCACCTAGCGGGACAGGGGTCGAGCAGTACTTC	CASSPSGTGVEQYF
TRBV29-1	.	TRBJ1-1	TRBD1	TGCAGCGCGCAAACCGGGACAGGGGGCACTGAAGCTTTCTTT	CSAQTGTGGTEAFF
TRBV29-1	.	TRBJ1-2	TRBD1	TGCAGCGTCGTCACAGGGGGCGCCGATGGCTACACCTTC	CSVVTGGADGYTF
TRBV6-6	.	TRBJ2-7	TRBD1	TGTGCCAGCAGTTACCCGACAGGGTTGGGGCAGTACTTC	CASSYPTGLGQYF
TRBV5-6	.	TRBJ1-2	.	TGTGCCAGCAGCTTCGGCGCACAGCCCTATGGCTACACCTTC	CASSFGAQPYGYTF
TRBV19	.	TRBJ2-3	TRBD1	TGTGCCAGTAGTGCGGACAGGGTACCAGATACGCAGTATTTT	CASSADRVPDTQYF
TRBV9	.	TRBJ1-6	.	TGTGCCAGCAGCGTAGCCCCAGGTCCCAATAATTCACCCCTCCACTTT	CASSVAPGPNNSPLHF
TRBV11-1	few	TRBJ1-1	.	TGTGCCAGCAGCTTAGAGCCAGGGAACACTGAAGCTTTCTTT	CASSLEPGNTEAFF
TRBV25-1	.	TRBJ1-4	.	TGTGCCAGCAGTTCATATGCGGATCCTAATGAAAAACTGTTTTTT	CASSSYADPNEKLFF
TRBV19	.	TRBJ2-1	TRBD2	TGTGCCAGTAGTGGAGCGGGGGGGAGCTCCTACAATGAGCAGTTCTTC	CASSGAGGSSYNEQFF
TRBV5-3	.	TRBJ1-5	TRBD1	TGTGCCAGAAGCGACGGACAGGGATTAGTTAATCAGCCCCAGCATTTT	CARSDGQGLVNQPQHF
TRBV29-1	.	TRBJ1-2	TRBD1	TGCAGCGTTGCACCGGCAGGGGGCCCCTATGGCTACACCTTC	CSVAPAGGPYGYTF
TRBV2	.	TRBJ2-7	TRBD2	TGTGCCAGCGGGAACCAGCGGGGGACCTACGAGCAGTACTTC	CASGNQRGTYEQYF
TRBV11-3	.	TRBJ2-1	TRBD2	TGTGCCAGCAGCACAACTAGCGGGGGGGCTTACAATGAGCAGTTCTTC	CASSTTSGGAYNEQFF
TRBV5-1	few	TRBJ2-3	TRBD2	TGCGCCAGCAGCTTGGCCCTCAGCGGGGGGGCATCAGATACGCAGTATTTT	CASSLALSGGASDTQYF
TRBV18	once	TRBJ1-3	TRBD1	TGTGCCAGCTCTCCCGGGACAGCCTCTGGAAACACCATATATTTT	CASSPGTASGNTIYF
TRBV7-3	.	TRBJ2-3	.	TGTGCCAGCAGCTTATATTCGCTAGCGACTAGCACAGATACGCAGTATTTT	CASSLYSLATSTDTQYF
TRBV27	.	TRBJ1-2	.	TGTGCCAGCAGTTTTGGTCAGGACTATGGCTACACCTTC	CASSFGQDYGYTF
TRBV6-6	.	TRBJ2-2	.	TGTGCCAGCAGTTACCAACAGGTTCTTTGGACCGGGGAGCTGTTTTTT	CASSYQQVLWTGELFF
TRBV10-3	.	TRBJ2-3	TRBD1	TGTGCCATCAGTTCCGGGACAGGGTCAACAGATACGCAGTATTTT	CAISSGTGSTDTQYF
TRBV7-8	few	TRBJ2-2	TRBD1	TGTGCCAGCAGCTTCCGAAGGACAGGGATCACCGGGGAGCTGTTTTTT	CASSFRRTGITGELFF
TRBV6-5	.	TRBJ2-3	.	TGTGCCAGCAGTGCCTTGGGCCAACTCACAGATACGCAGTATTTT	CASSALGQLTDTQYF
TRBV16	.	TRBJ2-7	.	TGTGCCAGCAGCTCACGGACAACTCCCTACGAGCAGTACTTC	CASSSRTTPYEQYF
TRBV11-2	few	TRBJ1-5	.	TGTGCCGGCAAAGACGGGGGGATGGGTCAGCCCCAGCATTTT	CAGKDGGMGQPQHF